One and the same sample provided the 9 T cell receptor beta chains below, sequenced in a study of cytomegalovirus exposure and HLA in healthy donors. Amplification used 60 Vbeta primers and 13 Jbeta primers. Here immunoSEQ multiplex PCR was the method, and the copy in TCRdb shows in-frame clones only, minus some. The profile shows some 150,000 clones, 70% to 85% of them singletons. Sequenced material: PBMCs. These receptors were taken from a man aged 25-40 years in good health and CMV-seropositive.

This clone showed up just a few times. V and J are TRBV28 and TRBJ1-5, with D perhaps matching TRBD1 (5 bases). The CDR3 length is 11 residues. The germline gives CDR1 MDHEN, CDR2 SYDVKM. V lost 4 bases and J lost 7, with 5 bases in between. CDR3 region: CASSSGQPQHF. The DNA of the CDR3 is TGTGCCAGCAGTTCAGGGCAGCCCCAGCATTTT.

This chain uses TRBV19 with TRBJ2-4; D is perhaps TRBD2 (5 bases). V was clipped by 1 base and J by 15 bases, with 13 bases between them. This CDR3 has 12 amino acids. Germline V gene lookup returns CDR1 LNHDA and CDR2 SQIVND (reference sequence). The CDR3 loop reads CASSIVQGSPYF. In nucleotides, the CDR3 is TGTGCCAGTAGTATAGTTCAAGGGAGTCCGTACTTC.

The chain recombines TRBV5-1 with TRBJ2-2, with 7 bases matching TRBD2. Per germline, CDR1 SGHRS and CDR2 YFSETQ. The length of the CDR3 is 14 residues. The junction had 6 bases not matched to a gene; V was cut back by 7 bases and J by 3 bases. CDR3 sequence (DNA): TGCGCCAGCCGGAGCGGGGTATACACCGGGGAGCTGTTTTTT. It is translated as CASRSGVYTGELFF.

The gene calls are TRBV19 and TRBJ2-2; D uncertain. The CDR3 loop spans 14 amino acids. V lost 1 base, J lost 5 bases, and 8 bases lay in between. Germline loops: CDR1 LNHDA, CDR2 SQIVND (reference sequence). The CDR3 loop reads CASSIGSQTGELFF. The CDR3 DNA sequence: TGTGCCAGTAGTATAGGGAGTCAGACCGGGGAGCTGTTTTTT.

The J gene is TRBJ1-6, the V gene TRBV27, with D unclear. The CDR3 is 18 residues long. Looked up from germline, CDR1 is MNHEY and CDR2 is SMNVEV (reference sequence). V shed 6 bases and J shed 5 bases, with 23 bases lying between them. CDR3 sequence (DNA): TGTGCCAGCAGCTTTAGGCCCCCAACGACGGGGAATAATTCACCCCTCCACTTT. Translated, it gives CASSFRPPTTGNNSPLHF.

The chain is built from TRBV11-2 and TRBJ1-2; D is uncertain. There are 12 residues in the CDR3. The V end was cut by 2 bases, the J end by 9 bases, with 10 bases between. In germline, CDR1 is SGHAT, CDR2 FQNNGV. This chain's CDR3 is CASSLSPGSYTF. CDR3 coding DNA: TGTGCCAGCAGCTTATCTCCAGGTAGCTACACCTTC.

The V and J genes are TRBV5-6 and TRBJ1-3; D remains ambiguous. Germline V gene lookup returns CDR1 SGHDT and CDR2 YYEEEE. The ends were cut back, 0 bases at V and 3 bases at J, with 7 bases in the middle. There are 14 residues in the CDR3. The CDR3, as DNA: TGTGCCAGCAGCTTGGCACAGTTTGGAAACACCATATATTTT. As protein: CASSLAQFGNTIYF.

The chain carries TRBV27 and TRBJ2-1; D may be TRBD2 (5 bases). The CDR3 is 15 amino acids. Germline assignment: CDR1 MNHEY and CDR2 SMNVEV (reference sequence). The V gene lost 6 bases and the J gene lost 0 bases, with 12 bases spanning the gap. CDR3 DNA sequence: TGTGCCAGCAGGATGGGAGTGCTCTCCTACAATGAGCAGTTCTTC. Its protein product is CASRMGVLSYNEQFF.

The chain has TRBV7-9 and TRBJ2-1; 10 bases agree with TRBD1. Trimming removed 3 bases from V and 14 bases from J; junction bases left unmatched: 1. CDR3 size: 11 residues. Germline-derived CDR1 and CDR2 are SEHNR and FQNEAQ (reference sequence). CDR3 region: CASSFGQGEFF. For the CDR3, the DNA is TGTGCCAGCAGCTTCGGACAGGGGGAGTTCTTC. Drawing the rest from reference TRBV7-9 and TRBJ2-1, the complete variable domain is DTGVSQNPRHKITKRGQNVTFRCDPISEHNRLYWYRQTLGQGPEFLTYFQNEAQLEKSRLLSDRFSAERPKGSFSTLEIQRTEQGDSAMYLCASSFGQGEFFGPGTRLTVL.